This T cell receptor (beta chain) appears in the sequencing data of a study of response to subunit inactivated influenza vaccine (dated by TCRdb to the late 2010s). A note on the overall study: Deep quantitative T cell receptor repertoire profiling was used in the study to track responses to a trivalent subunit inactivated influenza vaccine. The paper as a whole reports these results and caveats: It was suggested by the authors that each seasonal influenza vaccination may recruit only a limited number of new T cells.

Note on this clonotype: What this receptor recognizes is not known. Base qualities are not recorded, but no much larger clone differs from it by a single base.

The method behind the library was RT-PCR. Reads for this sample came from an Illumina HiSeq 2500. TCRdb itself trimmed the public reads at Q25 with fastp, ran MiXCR and retained productive beta chains. CDR3 protein duplicates are merged, each entry listing the most common genes and DNA. The table for this sample lists over 750,000 distinct CDR3 sequences; around 20% of them were counted only once. About 9.4% of the sample goes to the ten largest clones. Reading the germline V gene gives CDR1 SGDLS and CDR2 YYNGEE. V and J lose 4 bases and 9 bases, and a span of 11 bases separates them. Counted from cysteine to phenylalanine, this CDR3 has 12 amino acids. Here the CDR3 DNA is all that survives: 36 bases in frame from base 1.

The receptor was isolated from a middle-aged man who received an inactivated influenza vaccine. Donor details come from another sample of the same person, matched by shared clones. The sample here was PBMCs from blood, taken 5 to 6 days after vaccination. The V and J genes are TRBV9 and TRBJ2-1; a tentative D match to TRBD2 spans 5 bases. The DNA is as follows: TGTGCCAGCAGCACCACTAGTGTTGAGCAGTTCTTC. This gives the protein CASSTTSVEQFF.